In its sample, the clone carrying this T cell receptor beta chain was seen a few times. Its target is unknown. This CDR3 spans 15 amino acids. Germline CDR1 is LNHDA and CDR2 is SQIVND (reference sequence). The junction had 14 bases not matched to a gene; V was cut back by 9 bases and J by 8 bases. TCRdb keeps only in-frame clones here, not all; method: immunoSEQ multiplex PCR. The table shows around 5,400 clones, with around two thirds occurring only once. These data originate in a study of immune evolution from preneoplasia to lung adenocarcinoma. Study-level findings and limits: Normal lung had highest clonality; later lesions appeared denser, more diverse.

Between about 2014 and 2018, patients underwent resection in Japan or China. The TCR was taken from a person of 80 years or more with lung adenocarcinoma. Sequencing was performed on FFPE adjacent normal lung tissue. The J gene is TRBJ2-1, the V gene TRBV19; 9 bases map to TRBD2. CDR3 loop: CASTQEAGGRYEQFF. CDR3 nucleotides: TGTGCCAGCACCCAAGAAGCGGGGGGCCGGTATGAGCAGTTCTTC.